These T cell receptor beta chains were read from a single sample in a study of shared clonotypes between healthy human individuals. The data were produced by immunoSEQ multiplex PCR, yet TCRdb's version contains in-frame clones alone and is incomplete. This sample has around 700,000 clones, with just over 90% found just once. The source material was naive CD8+ T cells sorted from blood. These receptors were collected from a man aged 25 to 40 in good health. CDR3s include the opening cysteine and the closing phenylalanine or tryptophan. D genes are given only for firm matches. Clone size is given for some rows only: seen once, a few or many times, or a class if the clone is expanded.

j_gene | d_gene | abundance | v_gene | CDR3nt | CDR3aa
TRBJ1-5 | - | - | TRBV6-1 | TGTGCCAGCAGTGAGGCAGGGGAAGCGCAGCCCCAGCATTTT | CASSEAGEAQPQHF
TRBJ2-1 | TRBD1 | - | TRBV5-5 | TGTGCCAGCAGCCCATCGACAGGGTACTACAATGAGCAGTTCTTC | CASSPSTGYYNEQFF
TRBJ1-3 | - | - | TRBV15 | TGTGCCACCAGCAGAACACGCGACCTGGGGGGAAACACCATATATTTT | CATSRTRDLGGNTIYF
TRBJ2-7 | - | - | TRBV10-3 | TGTGCCATCAGTGAGACCCCCCCAGTTCCCGAGCAGTACTTC | CAISETPPVPEQYF
TRBJ2-3 | TRBD2 | - | TRBV9 | TGTGCCAGCAGTGAGGAGGGACTAGCGGGAGATGTAGATACGCAGTATTTT | CASSEEGLAGDVDTQYF
TRBJ2-5 | - | - | TRBV7-6 | TGTGCCAGCAGCCGTAGGTCGGGCGCGGAGTCGGAGACCCAGTACTTC | CASSRRSGAESETQYF
TRBJ2-7 | - | - | TRBV7-9 | TGTGCCAGCAGCCCCAGACATGAGCAGTACTTC | CASSPRHEQYF
TRBJ2-7 | - | - | TRBV5-6 | TGTGCCAGCAGCTTGAGACCCAGCATGAGCTCCTACGAGCAGTACTTC | CASSLRPSMSSYEQYF
TRBJ2-2 | - | - | TRBV4-1 | TGCGCCAGCAGCCAAGACTCCGGACAGACCGGGGAGCTGTTTTTT | CASSQDSGQTGELFF
TRBJ2-7 | TRBD1 | - | TRBV7-8 | TGTGCCATCAGACAGGGCGGCGAGCAGTACTTC | CAIRQGGEQYF
TRBJ2-1 | TRBD2 | - | TRBV5-6 | TGTGCCAGCAGCTTGGTGGGAGGGTTCCACAATGAGCAGTTCTTC | CASSLVGGFHNEQFF
TRBJ2-5 | TRBD2 | - | TRBV28 | TGTGCCAGCAGTACCTACCTAGCGGGGGAAGAAGAGACCCAGTACTTC | CASSTYLAGEEETQYF
TRBJ2-5 | - | - | TRBV29-1 | TGCAGCGGGAAGAGCGAAGAGACCCAGTACTTC | CSGKSEETQYF
TRBJ2-1 | - | - | TRBV6-1 | TGTGCCAGCTCCTGGACAGACATTGAGCAGTTCTTC | CASSWTDIEQFF
TRBJ2-7 | - | - | TRBV27 | TGTGCCAGCAGCCCCGGCCGGGGAGACTACGAGCAGTACTTC | CASSPGRGDYEQYF
TRBJ1-2 | TRBD1 | - | TRBV28 | TGTGCCAGCACCTTCGACAGGGACCATGGCTACACCTTC | CASTFDRDHGYTF
TRBJ1-2 | TRBD1 | many | TRBV19 | TGTGCCAGTAGTATAGCAGGACAGGGGGACTATGGCTACACCTTC | CASSIAGQGDYGYTF
TRBJ2-1 | - | - | TRBV9 | TGTGCCAGCAGCTATGACGGGGACCTGAACTACAATGAGCAGTTCTTC | CASSYDGDLNYNEQFF
TRBJ2-7 | - | - | TRBV28 | TGTGCCAGCAGTTTGGCAGGGCGGCCCTACGAGCAGTACTTC | CASSLAGRPYEQYF
TRBJ2-1 | TRBD2 | - | TRBV11-2 | TGTGCCAGCAGCTCCCGCCCAGCGGGAGGGCCCTATGAGCAGTTCTTC | CASSSRPAGGPYEQFF
TRBJ2-7 | TRBD2 | - | TRBV9 | TGTGCCAGCAGCGTAGCCCCACCGGGACTAGCGGGAGGCCCCTCCTACGAGCAGTACTTC | CASSVAPPGLAGGPSYEQYF
TRBJ1-1 | TRBD1 | - | TRBV16 | TGTGCCAGCAGCCCACCCGCGACAGGGGTTGACACTGAAGCTTTCTTT | CASSPPATGVDTEAFF
TRBJ2-1 | - | - | TRBV9 | TGTGCCAGCAGCGTAGTCCCTTATGAGCAGTTCTTC | CASSVVPYEQFF
TRBJ1-5 | - | - | TRBV16 | TGTGCCAGCAGCCAATCCAACTCGAATCAGCCCCAGCATTTT | CASSQSNSNQPQHF
TRBJ2-1 | TRBD2 | - | TRBV6-6 | TGTGCCAGCAGTCCACGGACTAGCGGAAATGAGCAGTTCTTC | CASSPRTSGNEQFF
TRBJ2-7 | - | - | TRBV10-1 | TGCGCCAGCAGTGTTAAGTCTCTATCGTCTTGTTGCGAGCAGTACTTC | CASSVKSLSSCCEQYF
TRBJ1-5 | - | - | TRBV27 | TGTGCCAGCAGTCCCCGGACAGCCCATCAGCCCCAGCATTTT | CASSPRTAHQPQHF
TRBJ1-5 | TRBD1 | - | TRBV7-2 | TGTGCCAGCAGCCTCCCGGGACAGGAATCATATAGCAATCAGCCCCAGCATTTT | CASSLPGQESYSNQPQHF
TRBJ2-7 | TRBD1 | - | TRBV6-4 | TGTGCCAGCAGTGACCGAAATACCACGGACAGGACCCAGCAGGAGCAGTACTTC | CASSDRNTTDRTQQEQYF
TRBJ2-7 | TRBD1 | - | TRBV29-1 | TGCAGCGTTGAAGCAACCCGGGGGACAGGTCCTACCACCTACGAGCAGTACTTC | CSVEATRGTGPTTYEQYF
TRBJ1-4 | - | - | TRBV27 | TGTGCCAGCAGTTTACTAGGGTCTAATGAAAAACTGTTTTTT | CASSLLGSNEKLFF
TRBJ2-3 | TRBD2 | - | TRBV13 | TGTGCCAGCAGCTTAGGCCGCCCTAGCGGGAGTACAGATACGCAGTATTTT | CASSLGRPSGSTDTQYF
TRBJ2-5 | TRBD2 | - | TRBV19 | TGTGCCAGTAGTATCGCGGGAGGGCAAGAGACCCAGTACTTC | CASSIAGGQETQYF
TRBJ1-1 | TRBD1 | - | TRBV29-1 | TGCAGCGCCCTGGGTTCCGGGACAGGGGGAACCTACCATGAAGCTTTCTTT | CSALGSGTGGTYHEAFF